Shown below are 26 T cell receptor beta chains from a single sample sequenced in a study of T cells in Graves' hyperthyroidism and ophthalmopathy. The CDR3 regions of TCR beta were amplified from RNA transcripts. A set of HTBI primers served as the primers for a first-round RT-PCR of the TCR CDR3. Using its own MiXCR run on the multiplex PCR reads, TCRdb lists one record per CDR3 protein. The table has under 800,000 distinct CDR3 sequences, around 15% seen once. The sample consisted of blood. These receptors were taken from a woman aged 18-35 years with Graves' hyperthyroidism.

This clonotype has a count of ten or more. The V call is TRBV6-1, the J call TRBJ2-1, with TRBD2 matching over 12 bases. The CDR3 extends over 20 amino acids. V lost 5 bases, J lost 9 bases, and 23 bases stayed unmatched. Germline CDR1 reads MNHNS; CDR2 reads SASEGT. CDR3 sequence: CASSYKFASGRARGFSEQFF. CDR3 nucleotides: TGTGCCAGCAGTTATAAATTCGCTAGCGGGAGGGCCAGGGGGTTTAGTGAGCAGTTCTTC.

The chain employs TRBV12-5 and TRBJ2-1, with D perhaps TRBD2 (5 bases). V lost 1 base and J lost 0, with 7 bases in between. Germline-derived CDR1 and CDR2 are LGHNT and FRNRAP. This CDR3 comprises 15 residues. The CDR3 DNA reads TGTGCTAGTGGTTTGGGAGGGTTCTCCTACAATGAGCAGTTCTTC. The encoded protein is CASGLGGFSYNEQFF.

This clonotype was seen only a few times. The chain carries TRBV4-1 and TRBJ2-1, with a weak D call TRBD2 (5 bases). The length of the CDR3 is 13 residues. V dropped 1 base and J dropped 5 bases, with 6 bases sitting between them. The V gene's germline CDR1 is MGHRA and CDR2 YSYEKL. The CDR3 DNA reads TGCGCCAGCAGCCAAGGACTACACAATGAGCAGTTCTTC. The encoded protein is CASSQGLHNEQFF.

As concerns this clonotype: A much larger clone is a single base away; this may be a read error. The gene calls are TRBV27 and TRBJ2-7; 12 bases are a match to TRBD1. This CDR3 has 15 residues. J was trimmed by 5 bases and V by 4 bases; bases with no gene match: 6. Germline values: CDR1 MNHEY, CDR2 SMNVEV (reference sequence). CDR3 amino acids: CASSSGTGGFHEQYF. The DNA of the CDR3 is TGTGCCAGCAGTTCCGGGACAGGGGGCTTCCACGAGCAGTACTTC.

The chain uses TRBV11-3 and TRBJ2-1, with 15 bases matching TRBD2. With V trimmed by 4 bases and J by 15 bases, 13 bases remained unmatched. Germline lookup yields CDR1 SGHNT and CDR2 YENEEA. The CDR3 has 16 residues. The CDR3 sequence is CASSSGKGLAGGRSFF. In nucleotides, the CDR3 is TGTGCCAGCAGCTCTGGGAAGGGACTAGCGGGAGGCCGTTCGTTCTTC.

The V gene is TRBV27, the J gene TRBJ1-1; 7 nucleotides line up with TRBD1. The CDR3 is made up of 14 amino acids. Germline CDR1 is MNHEY and CDR2 is SMNVEV (reference sequence). V lost 3 bases to trimming and J lost 1 base; unmatched junction nucleotides: 2. CDR3 amino acids: CASSLTGWNTEAFF. DNA for the CDR3: TGTGCCAGCAGTTTGACAGGGTGGAACACTGAAGCTTTCTTT.

This clonotype was picked up many times. V and J are TRBV2 and TRBJ1-2, with D hard to call. V was pared by 1 base and J by 2 bases, with 8 bases between. CDR3 length: 14 amino acids. CDR1 and CDR2 (germline): SNHLY, FYNNEI. CDR3 loop: CASSEGEGNYGYTF. CDR3 nucleotide sequence: TGTGCCAGCAGTGAAGGGGAAGGGAACTATGGCTACACCTTC.

J is TRBJ2-1 and V is TRBV13; 8 positions match TRBD2. The junction had 5 bases not matched to a gene; V was cut back by 2 bases and J by 2 bases. The CDR3 is 16 amino acids. CDR1 PRHDT and CDR2 FYEKMQ come from the germline V gene (reference sequence). Here the CDR3 DNA reads TGTGCCAGCAGCTTACGGGGGGGAAGGCCCTACAATGAGCAGTTCTTC. Translated, it gives CASSLRGGRPYNEQFF. Looking up the rest from reference TRBV13 and TRBJ2-1 gives the full variable domain: AAGVIQSPRHLIKEKRETATLKCYPIPRHDTVYWYQQGPGQDPQFLISFYEKMQSDKGSIPDRFSAQQFSDYHSELNMSSLELGDSALYFCASSLRGGRPYNEQFFGPGTRLTVL.

Ten or more counts support this clonotype. The rearrangement links TRBV20-1 to TRBJ2-7, with 7 bases that match TRBD2. Losses at the gene ends were 7 bases for V and 5 bases for J; bases not matched to a gene: 11. Germline CDR1 DFQATT, CDR2 SNEGSKA (reference sequence). The CDR3 contains 13 residues. CDR3 DNA sequence: TGCAGTGTCGCCCTAGCGGTCCCCAACGAGCAGTACTTC. It is translated as CSVALAVPNEQYF.

CDR3 sequence (DNA): TGCAGCGCCATCAGACAGGGGTTGAGGGCTGAAGCTTTCTTT. This sequence encodes CSAIRQGLRAEAFF. The rearrangement links TRBV29-1 to TRBJ1-1, with 8 bases lining up with TRBD1. Germline V gene data show CDR1 as SQVTM and CDR2 as ANQGSEA. The CDR3 extends over 14 amino acids. With V trimmed by 7 bases and J by 6 bases, 13 bases remained unmatched.

This chain uses TRBV19 with TRBJ1-5; maybe TRBD1 (5 bases). From germline, CDR1 is LNHDA and CDR2 SQIVND (reference sequence). The CDR3 runs 14 residues. V was cut by 9 bases and J by 7 bases, with 19 bases left in between. CDR3 residues: CASPWGGRRQPQHF. The CDR3 DNA is TGTGCCAGCCCCTGGGGCGGGCGAAGGCAGCCCCAGCATTTT. Together with reference TRBV19 and TRBJ1-5, the CDR3 gives the full variable domain: DGGITQSPKYLFRKEGQNVTLSCEQNLNHDAMYWYRQDPGQGLRLIYYSQIVNDFQKGDIAEGYSVSREKKESFPLTVTSAQKNPTAFYLCASPWGGRRQPQHFGDGTRLSIL.

CDR3: CASSREGRVLDEQYF. The CDR3 DNA follows: TGTGCCAGCAGCCGAGAGGGTCGGGTACTGGACGAGCAGTACTTC. The rearrangement joins TRBV5-5 to TRBJ2-7, with a weak D call TRBD2 (5 bases). V gave up 4 bases and J gave up 5 bases, with 19 bases separating them. Looked up from germline, CDR1 is SGHKS and CDR2 is YYEKEE (reference sequence). CDR3 length equals 15 residues.

With respect to this clonotype: Germline is not matched at one junction end, which may reflect a read error. This chain connects TRBV12-3 or TRBV12-4 to TRBJ2-7, with D perhaps TRBD1 or TRBD2 (6 bases each). The CDR3 is 14 amino acids. The CDR3 here is CASSLIGGRYERYF. The DNA of the CDR3 is TGTGCCAGCAGTTTAATAGGGGGGAGGTACGAGCGGTACTTC.

This clonotype was counted many times. The chain combines TRBV7-3 with TRBJ1-1; 8 positions match TRBD1. V shed 5 bases, J shed 3 bases, and the junction held 5 bases outside the gene matches. The CDR3 length is 14 residues. Germline lookup yields CDR1 SGHTA and CDR2 FQGTGA. CDR3 protein: CASSPQGADTEAFF. DNA for the CDR3: TGTGCCAGCAGCCCCCAGGGGGCCGACACTGAAGCTTTCTTT.

There are many counts of this clonotype. The chain has TRBV2 and TRBJ2-4; 12 nucleotides agree with TRBD1. V lost 0 bases to trimming and J lost 6 bases; unmatched junction nucleotides: 3. From germline, CDR1 is SNHLY and CDR2 FYNNEI. This CDR3 has 16 residues. CDR3 nucleotide sequence: TGTGCCAGCAGTGAAGCAGGGACAGGGGGCGCAAACATTCAGTACTTC. Translation gives CASSEAGTGGANIQYF.

This clonotype was seen ten or more times. The rearrangement links TRBV2 to TRBJ2-7, with D possibly matching TRBD1 (7 bases). V was cut by 9 bases and J by 2 bases, with 20 bases left in between. CDR1 SNHLY and CDR2 FYNNEI come from the germline V gene. The CDR3 runs to 15 residues. The CDR3 spells CASRGDREATYEQYF. CDR3 in DNA: TGTGCCAGTCGAGGCGACAGGGAGGCGACCTACGAGCAGTACTTC. Using reference TRBV2 and TRBJ2-7 for the parts outside the CDR3, the full variable domain is EPEVTQTPSHQVTQMGQEVILRCVPISNHLYFYWYRQILGQKVEFLVSFYNNEISEKSEIFDDQFSVERPDGSNFTLKIRSTKLEDSAMYFCASRGDREATYEQYFGPGTRLTVT.

The chain carries TRBV28 and TRBJ1-5, with D perhaps matching TRBD1 (6 bases). CDR3 length: 19 amino acids. Germline CDR1 MDHEN, CDR2 SYDVKM. Trimming pared 6 bases from V and 0 bases from J, leaving 24 bases between. The CDR3 here is CASRGPPDRALYSNQPQHF. Written as DNA, the CDR3 is TGTGCCAGCAGGGGACCTCCGGACAGAGCCTTATATAGCAATCAGCCCCAGCATTTT.

In its sample, this clonotype was seen many times. The rearrangement links TRBV20-1 to TRBJ2-3; 9 nucleotides match TRBD2. After removal of 0 bases from V and 6 bases from J, the junction contained 7 bases not matched to a gene. The germline gives CDR1 DFQATT, CDR2 SNEGSKA (reference sequence). The CDR3 is 15 residues long. The CDR3 DNA follows: TGCAGTGCTAGAGAAGGGGCGGGAGGGCCGGATACGCAGTATTTT. This gives the protein CSAREGAGGPDTQYF.

This clonotype was counted between two and nine times. The chain joins TRBV29-1 to TRBJ2-5; the D is unclear. The CDR3 length is 12 residues. Germline V gene data show CDR1 as SQVTM and CDR2 as ANQGSEA. The CDR3 coding sequence is TGCAGGGCTACGTGGGGCCAAGAGACCCAGTACTTC. The encoded protein is CRATWGQETQYF. The variable domain in full, completed from reference TRBV29-1 and TRBJ2-5, reads SAVISQKPSRDICQRGTSLTIQCQVDSQVTMMFWYRQQPGQSLTLIATANQGSEATYESGFVIDKFPISRPNLTFSTLTVSNMSPEDSSIYLCRATWGQETQYFGPGTRLLVL.

Note on this clonotype: Germline is not matched at one junction end, which may reflect a read error. The genes are TRBV13 and TRBJ1-1; D may be TRBD1 (5 bases). CDR3 length: 15 residues. The germline CDR1 and CDR2 sequences are PRHDT and FYEKMQ (reference sequence). CDR3 residues: CASSQEAGGGLEAFF. The CDR3 DNA follows: TGCGCCAGCAGCCAAGAAGCGGGGGGAGGGTTGGAGGCTTTCTTT.

The chain has TRBV12-3 or TRBV12-4 and TRBJ2-1, with TRBD2 identical over 7 bases. V shed 6 bases and J 10 bases; nucleotides not matched to a gene: 15. This CDR3 spans 15 amino acids. CDR3 sequence: CASSSQRPPGREQFF. CDR3 sequence (DNA): TGTGCCAGCAGCTCCCAACGGCCGCCCGGGAGGGAGCAGTTCTTC.

With regard to this clonotype: This clone may be a read error of a much larger clone one base away. J is TRBJ1-1 and V is TRBV7-9; D is unclear. The length of the CDR3 is 12 residues. Between the trimmed V and J ends, which lost 5 bases and 4 bases, there was a span of 8 bases. Per the germline V gene, CDR1 is SEHNR and CDR2 is FQNEAQ (reference sequence). CDR3 residues: CASSRAVTEAFF. The DNA of the CDR3 is TGTGCCAGCAGCCGTGCTGTCACTGAAGCTTTCTTT.

This clonotype was detected a few times. No conserved phenylalanine or tryptophan ends this CDR3, so it is likely a read error. The rearrangement joins TRBV3-1 to TRBJ1-2, with 7 bases lining up with TRBD1. The germline CDR1 and CDR2 sequences are LGHDT and YNNKEL (reference sequence). V lost 2 bases and J lost 7; bases outside the gene matches: 4. This CDR3 is built from 13 residues. CDR3 DNA sequence: TGTGCCAGCAGCCAATCGACAGGGTTTGGCTACACCCTC. As protein: CASSQSTGFGYTL.

This chain connects TRBV14 to TRBJ2-1; D uncertain. Germline V lookup: CDR1 SGHDN, CDR2 FVKESK. This CDR3 region has 15 residues. The V and J ends lost 0 bases and 3 bases respectively, with 9 bases between them. The CDR3 nucleotides read TGTGCCAGCAGCCAAGATCTGCCGAACTACAATGAGCAGTTCTTC. This codes for CASSQDLPNYNEQFF.

Many counts were recorded for this clonotype. The chain uses TRBV10-3 and TRBJ2-1; the D gene is possibly TRBD2 (6 bases). From germline, CDR1 is ENHRY and CDR2 SYGVKD. The V and J ends lost 0 bases and 6 bases respectively, with 12 bases between them. CDR3 length: 15 residues. The CDR3 DNA reads as TGTGCCATCAGTGAGTCGCGGGGAGGTACCAATGAGCAGTTCTTC. Translating gives CAISESRGGTNEQFF.

This clonotype showed up many times. The chain is built from TRBV12-3 or TRBV12-4 and TRBJ2-3, with D possibly being TRBD2 (5 bases). This CDR3 is 15 amino acids long. The V end was cut by 5 bases, the J end by 9 bases, with 21 bases between. The CDR3 DNA sequence: TGTGCCAGCAGTACCGGGATCGCGGTGAGAGGGACGCAGTATTTT. It codes for CASSTGIAVRGTQYF.